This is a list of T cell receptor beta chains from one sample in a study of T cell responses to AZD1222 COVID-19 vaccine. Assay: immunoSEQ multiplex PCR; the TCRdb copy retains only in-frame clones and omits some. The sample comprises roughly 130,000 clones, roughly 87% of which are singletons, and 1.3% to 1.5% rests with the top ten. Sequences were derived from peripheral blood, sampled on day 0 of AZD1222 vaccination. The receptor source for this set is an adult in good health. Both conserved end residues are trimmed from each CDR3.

CDR3: ASSVGGTGLMNTEAF
V: TRBV9
J: TRBJ1-1

CDR3: ASSRDGGREKLF
V: TRBV6-5
J: TRBJ1-4

CDR3: ASKTGNTGELF
V: TRBV9
J: TRBJ2-2

CDR3: ASRGAPEAF
V: TRBV6-5
J: TRBJ1-1

CDR3: ASSNTGGNQPQH
V: TRBV7-2
J: TRBJ1-5

CDR3: ASSSGGGTYDYEQY
V: TRBV5-6
J: TRBJ2-7

CDR3: ASSTGGGNQPQH
V: TRBV7-9
J: TRBJ1-5

CDR3: ASSQAGTGLTDTQY
V: TRBV3-1/TRBV3-2
J: TRBJ2-3

CDR3: ASSRGGGKDEQF
V: TRBV4-2
J: TRBJ2-1

CDR3: ASSDRYTEAF
V: TRBV19
J: TRBJ1-1

CDR3: ASNWGASGQPQH
V: TRBV19
J: TRBJ1-5

CDR3: ASSSGGSSYEQY
V: TRBV7-9
J: TRBJ2-7

CDR3: ASPRTGPIWTGELF
V: TRBV6-4
J: TRBJ2-2

CDR3: AWSPPEASGGGEF
V: TRBV30
J: TRBJ2-1

CDR3: ASSGLGGFYGYT
V: TRBV19
J: TRBJ1-2

CDR3: ASSLGQENQPQH
V: TRBV18
J: TRBJ1-5

CDR3: ASSQARLLAGKNGELF
V: TRBV4-1
J: TRBJ2-2

CDR3: SGGEPGEGQY
V: TRBV29-1
J: TRBJ2-7

CDR3: AWSVAGIYNEQF
V: TRBV30
J: TRBJ2-1

CDR3: ASRTMDREDTEAF
V: TRBV6-5
J: TRBJ1-1

CDR3: ASSRRGGGELF
V: TRBV21-1
J: TRBJ2-2

CDR3: SVREGAKNEQF
V: TRBV29-1
J: TRBJ2-1

CDR3: ASRMGGRQESPLH
V: TRBV19
J: TRBJ1-6

CDR3: ASSLGGVTGYNEQF
V: TRBV7-2
J: TRBJ2-1

CDR3: ASIINTEAF
V: TRBV6-5
J: TRBJ1-1

CDR3: ASSLSGRTGNTIY
V: TRBV5-1
J: TRBJ1-3

CDR3: ASSRLGGNEQF
V: TRBV2
J: TRBJ2-1

CDR3: ASIPGGGDTQY
V: TRBV3-1/TRBV3-2
J: TRBJ2-3

CDR3: ASSAREYEQY
V: TRBV6-1
J: TRBJ2-7

CDR3: ASSLYVGLAGAEETQY
V: TRBV5-6
J: TRBJ2-5

CDR3: AISGTREDYGYT
V: TRBV10-3
J: TRBJ1-2

CDR3: ASSFNAGGQETQY
V: TRBV11-2
J: TRBJ2-5

CDR3: ASSRRVYGYT
V: TRBV12-3/TRBV12-4
J: TRBJ1-2

CDR3: ASSQAIGGFLSYEQY
V: TRBV3-1/TRBV3-2
J: TRBJ2-7

CDR3: ASSYTGWTEAF
V: TRBV6-5
J: TRBJ1-1

CDR3: ASSYGGQNTEAF
V: TRBV6-5
J: TRBJ1-1

CDR3: ASSEYRGSPLH
V: TRBV5-4
J: TRBJ1-6

CDR3: AFYPGRLKAF
V: TRBV30
J: TRBJ1-1

CDR3: ASSSPTGVGETQY
V: TRBV7-6
J: TRBJ2-5

CDR3: ASTLTAGGPRGEQF
V: TRBV7-2
J: TRBJ2-1

CDR3: ASSLAAGEDTQY
V: TRBV5-8
J: TRBJ2-3

CDR3: ASSQLPGAGTQY
V: TRBV6-5
J: TRBJ2-5

CDR3: ASRPTSGGRTDTQY
V: TRBV7-3
J: TRBJ2-3

CDR3: ASSPWTEGPSY
V: TRBV9
J: TRBJ2-5

CDR3: ASTSRGYGYT
V: TRBV5-6
J: TRBJ1-2

CDR3: ASSPSGGDTQY
V: TRBV5-8
J: TRBJ2-3

CDR3: ASSGFRGPPYEQY
V: TRBV25-1
J: TRBJ2-7

CDR3: ATSPRGTGDQETQY
V: TRBV15
J: TRBJ2-5

CDR3: ATSRQVGGGNTIY
V: TRBV15
J: TRBJ1-3

CDR3: ATSDAAGGSYEQY
V: TRBV24-1
J: TRBJ2-7

CDR3: ASSQDPRSYGYT
V: TRBV3-1/TRBV3-2
J: TRBJ1-2

CDR3: ASSFKTEGGTEAF
V: TRBV7-2
J: TRBJ1-1

CDR3: ASSKVGKNTGELF
V: TRBV21-1
J: TRBJ2-2